Reported below is one T cell receptor beta chain. Antigen: not known. These data originate in a study of beta chain features in type 1 diabetes. Regarding the study as a whole: In the patient group, naive, central memory and Treg TCRB repertoires seemed more alike than in the healthy donor group.

Investigators reverse transcribed all isolated RNA, so they sequenced expressed TCRB transcripts. Here immunoSEQ multiplex PCR was the method, and the copy in TCRdb shows in-frame clones only, minus some. The sample holds about 400,000 clones, 10% to 15% seen once. The CDR3 covers 13 residues. V shed 6 bases and J 5 bases; nucleotides not matched to a gene: 4. Germline-derived CDR1 and CDR2 are SGHTA and FQGNSA. This sequence was found in a man between 18 and 35 years old in good health. The J gene is TRBJ1-1, the V gene TRBV7-2; the match to TRBD1 covers 9 bases. Sequencing was done on a sample of naive CD4+ T cells from blood. CDR3 coding DNA: TGTGCCAGCAGGATACAGGGGGCAACTGAAGCTTTCTTT. It specifies CASRIQGATEAFF.